The next 10 T cell receptor beta chains were all read from a single sample in a study of blood T cell repertoires in COVID-19. Sequencing was performed with immunoSEQ multiplex PCR; in TCRdb, only in-frame clones are kept and a portion is missing. Here the sample spans 150,000 to 200,000 clones, 83% being singletons. The material sequenced was peripheral blood. These receptors all stem from a woman in her 70s with COVID-19, enrolled during active disease.

The J gene is TRBJ2-4, the V gene TRBV2, with no clear D. Looked up from germline, CDR1 is SNHLY and CDR2 is FYNNEI. Trimming took off 3 bases at V and 1 base at J, with 10 bases between the two ends. The CDR3 length is 15 residues. The DNA for the CDR3 is TGTGCCAGCAGTGACCTCGTCCCCGCCAAAAACATTCAGTACTTC. Its translation: CASSDLVPAKNIQYF.

V and J are TRBV14 and TRBJ2-5; D might be TRBD1 (6 bases). The length of the CDR3 is 15 residues. The germline V gene encodes CDR1 SGHDN and CDR2 FVKESK. V lost 1 base, J lost 5 bases, and 14 bases lay in between. The CDR3 reads CASSQGDTRLETQYF. In DNA form, the CDR3 reads TGTGCCAGCAGCCAAGGGGACACCCGGCTGGAGACCCAGTACTTC.

The chain has TRBV3-1 (or the pseudogene TRBV3-2) and TRBJ1-6, with TRBD1 matching over 7 bases. CDR3 length equals 16 residues. V lost 1 base to trimming and J lost 4 bases; unmatched junction nucleotides: 4. Germline V lookup: CDR1 LGHDT, CDR2 YNNKEL (reference sequence). CDR3 region: CASSQALTGYNSPLHF. CDR3 DNA: TGTGCCAGCAGCCAAGCGTTGACAGGGTATAATTCACCCCTCCACTTT.

This clone has at least ten counts. This CDR3 is CASSQGGGLVDEQYF. The CDR3 region has the DNA TGCGCCAGCAGCCAAGGGGGGGGGCTGGTCGACGAGCAGTACTTC. The genes are TRBV4-3 and TRBJ2-7; a possible D gene is TRBD2 (7 bases). The CDR3 has 15 residues. Germline CDR1 LGHNA, CDR2 YSLEER. V was shortened by 1 base and J by 5 bases, with 15 bases between the two germline ends.

A note on this clone: An end of the junction does not agree with germline; a read error may underlie this. This chain links TRBV6-5 with TRBJ1-2; 10 bases are a match to TRBD1. Germline V lookup: CDR1 MNHEY, CDR2 SVGAGI. The CDR3 is made up of 14 amino acids. The CDR3 DNA reads TGTGCCAGCAGTCCTCGACAGGGGGCCTTCCAAAATTACTTC. It encodes CASSPRQGAFQNYF.

The gene calls are TRBV14 and TRBJ2-1; possibly TRBD2 for D (6 bases). CDR1 and CDR2 (germline): SGHDN, FVKESK. This CDR3 region has 15 residues. The germline V and J ends were trimmed by 4 bases and 0 bases, with 10 bases remaining between them. The CDR3 nucleotides read TGTGCCAGCAGCCGCGGGGTGAGCTCCTACAATGAGCAGTTCTTC. Translated, it gives CASSRGVSSYNEQFF.

The chain recombines TRBV6-4 with TRBJ2-3; a weak D match, TRBD2 (5 bases). V was clipped by 6 bases and J by 4 bases, with 17 bases between them. The CDR3 sequence is 15 residues long. Germline CDR1 is MRHNA and CDR2 is SNTAGT. In nucleotides, the CDR3 is TGTGCCAGCAGCCCCGGACTCCTTGGGGCAGATACGCAGTATTTT. Encoded protein: CASSPGLLGADTQYF.

The CDR3 coding sequence is TGTGCCAGTAGGTCTGGCAGGGGAAACTATGGCTACACCTTC. Translated: CASRSGRGNYGYTF. The rearrangement joins TRBV19 to TRBJ1-2, with D possibly matching TRBD1 (6 bases). CDR1 is LNHDA and CDR2 is SQIVND in the germline V gene (reference sequence). This CDR3 has 14 residues. Trimming removed 6 bases from V and 2 bases from J, with 13 bases in between.

The rearrangement uses TRBV6-5 and TRBJ1-2; D might be TRBD1 (5 bases). This CDR3 has 15 amino acids. Germline CDR1 MNHEY, CDR2 SVGAGI. Trimming stripped 0 bases from V and 2 bases from J, with 10 bases between. CDR3 coding DNA: TGTGCCAGCAGTTACTCGGGCAGGGTGAACTATGGCTACACCTTC. This gives the protein CASSYSGRVNYGYTF.

The chain couples TRBV9 to TRBJ2-7, with TRBD2 matching 12 bases. The CDR3 length is 17 residues. Germline values: CDR1 SGDLS, CDR2 YYNGEE. V gave up 0 bases and J gave up 0 bases; unmatched junction bases: 4. CDR3 residues: CASSVAATSGSSYEQYF. The CDR3 bases are TGTGCCAGCAGCGTAGCAGCGACTAGCGGGAGCTCCTACGAGCAGTACTTC.